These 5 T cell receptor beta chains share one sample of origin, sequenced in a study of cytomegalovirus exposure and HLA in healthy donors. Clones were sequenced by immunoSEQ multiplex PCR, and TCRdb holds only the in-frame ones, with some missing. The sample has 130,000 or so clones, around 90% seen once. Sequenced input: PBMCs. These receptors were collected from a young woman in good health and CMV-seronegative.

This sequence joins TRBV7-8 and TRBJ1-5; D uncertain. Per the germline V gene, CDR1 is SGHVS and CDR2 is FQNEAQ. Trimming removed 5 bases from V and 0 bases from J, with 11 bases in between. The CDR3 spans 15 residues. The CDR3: CASSLNGISNQPQHF. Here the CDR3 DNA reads TGTGCCAGCAGCCTCAATGGCATTAGCAATCAGCCCCAGCATTTT. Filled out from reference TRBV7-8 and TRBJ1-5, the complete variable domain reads GAGVSQSPRYKVAKRGQDVALRCDPISGHVSLFWYQQALGQGPEFLTYFQNEAQLDKSGLPSDRFFAERPEGSVSTLKIQRTQQEDSAVYLCASSLNGISNQPQHFGDGTRLSIL.

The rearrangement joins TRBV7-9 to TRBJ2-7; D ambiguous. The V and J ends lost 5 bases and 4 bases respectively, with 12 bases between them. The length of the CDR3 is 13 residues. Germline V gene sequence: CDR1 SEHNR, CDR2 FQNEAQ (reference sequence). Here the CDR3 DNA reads TGTGCCAGCAGCACCCCCGGTGTTTACGAGCAGTACTTC. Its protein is CASSTPGVYEQYF.

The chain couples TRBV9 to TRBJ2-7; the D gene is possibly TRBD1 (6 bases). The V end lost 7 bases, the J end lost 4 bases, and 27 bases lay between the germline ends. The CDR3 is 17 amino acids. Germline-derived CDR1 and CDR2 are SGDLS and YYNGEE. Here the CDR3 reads CASPYLGAGEGFYEQYF. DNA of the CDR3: TGTGCCAGCCCCTATCTGGGGGCTGGAGAGGGTTTTTACGAGCAGTACTTC.

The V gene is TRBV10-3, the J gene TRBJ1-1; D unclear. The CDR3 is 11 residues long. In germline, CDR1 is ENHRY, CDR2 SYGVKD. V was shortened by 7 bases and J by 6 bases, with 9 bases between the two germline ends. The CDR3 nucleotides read TGTGCCATCAAGGAGGGTCCTGAAGCTTTCTTT. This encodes CAIKEGPEAFF.

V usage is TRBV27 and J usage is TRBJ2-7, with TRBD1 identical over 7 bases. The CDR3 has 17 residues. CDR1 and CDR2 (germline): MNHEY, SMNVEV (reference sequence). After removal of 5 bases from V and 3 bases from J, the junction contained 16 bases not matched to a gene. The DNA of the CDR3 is TGTGCCAGCAGTACATATCTACCGGGACAGCGAGGCTACGAGCAGTACTTC. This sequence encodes CASSTYLPGQRGYEQYF.